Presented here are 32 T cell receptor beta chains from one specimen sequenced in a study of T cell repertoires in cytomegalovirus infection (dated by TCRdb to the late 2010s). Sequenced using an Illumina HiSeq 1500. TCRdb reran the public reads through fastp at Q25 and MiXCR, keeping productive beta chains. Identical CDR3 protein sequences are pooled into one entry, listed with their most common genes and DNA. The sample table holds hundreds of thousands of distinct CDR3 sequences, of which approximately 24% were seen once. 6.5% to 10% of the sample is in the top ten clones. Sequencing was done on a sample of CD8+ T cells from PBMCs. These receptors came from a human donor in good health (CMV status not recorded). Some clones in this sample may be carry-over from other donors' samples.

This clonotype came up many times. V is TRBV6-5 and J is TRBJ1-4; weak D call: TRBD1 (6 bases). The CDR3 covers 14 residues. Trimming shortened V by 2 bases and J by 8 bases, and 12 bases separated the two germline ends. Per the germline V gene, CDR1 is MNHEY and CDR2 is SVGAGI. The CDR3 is CASSYNGGLEKLFF. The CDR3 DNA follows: TGTGCCAGCAGTTACAACGGGGGCTTAGAAAAACTGTTTTTT.

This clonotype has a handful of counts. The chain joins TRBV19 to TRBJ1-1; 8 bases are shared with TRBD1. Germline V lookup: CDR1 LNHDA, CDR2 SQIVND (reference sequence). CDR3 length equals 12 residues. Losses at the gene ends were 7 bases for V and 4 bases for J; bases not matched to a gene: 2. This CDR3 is CASNTGGTEAFF. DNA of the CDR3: TGTGCCAGTAATACAGGGGGCACTGAAGCTTTCTTT.

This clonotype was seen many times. CDR3 coding DNA: TGTGCCAGCAGCCTCGCCCCAGCAGGGTCCTACGAGCAGTACTTC. Its translation: CASSLAPAGSYEQYF. The V call is TRBV7-2, the J call TRBJ2-7; maybe TRBD1 (5 bases). The germline V gene encodes CDR1 SGHTA and CDR2 FQGNSA. This CDR3 has 15 residues. Trimming pared 5 bases from V and 1 base from J, leaving 15 bases between.

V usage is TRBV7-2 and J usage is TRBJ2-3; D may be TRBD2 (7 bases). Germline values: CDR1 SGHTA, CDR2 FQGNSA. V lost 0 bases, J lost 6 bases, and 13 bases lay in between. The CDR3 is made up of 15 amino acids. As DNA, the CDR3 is TGTGCCAGCAGCTTAGCGGGGGGGCCAAGTGATACGCAGTATTTT. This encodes CASSLAGGPSDTQYF.

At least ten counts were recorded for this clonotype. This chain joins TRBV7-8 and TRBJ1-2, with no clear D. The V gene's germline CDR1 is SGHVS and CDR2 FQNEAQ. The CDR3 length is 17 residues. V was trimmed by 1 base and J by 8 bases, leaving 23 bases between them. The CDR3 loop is CASSLVVQAEMIRGYTF. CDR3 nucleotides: TGTGCCAGCAGCTTAGTAGTCCAGGCAGAGATGATTCGGGGCTACACCTTC.

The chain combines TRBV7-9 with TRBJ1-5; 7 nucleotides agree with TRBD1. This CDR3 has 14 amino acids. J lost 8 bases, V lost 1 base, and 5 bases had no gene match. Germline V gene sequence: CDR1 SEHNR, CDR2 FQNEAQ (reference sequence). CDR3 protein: CASSLEDRREPQHF. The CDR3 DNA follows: TGTGCCAGCAGCTTAGAGGACAGGAGAGAGCCCCAGCATTTT. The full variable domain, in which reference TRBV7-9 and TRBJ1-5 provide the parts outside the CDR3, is DTGVSQNPRHKITKRGQNVTFRCDPISEHNRLYWYRQTLGQGPEFLTYFQNEAQLEKSRLLSDRFSAERPKGSFSTLEIQRTEQGDSAMYLCASSLEDRREPQHFGDGTRLSIL.

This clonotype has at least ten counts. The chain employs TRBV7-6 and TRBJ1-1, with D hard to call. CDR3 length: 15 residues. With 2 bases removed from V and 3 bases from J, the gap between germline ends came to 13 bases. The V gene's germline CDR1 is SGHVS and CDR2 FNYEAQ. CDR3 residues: CASSLSGSVDTEAFF. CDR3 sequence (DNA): TGTGCCAGCAGCTTAAGTGGGTCCGTGGACACTGAAGCTTTCTTT.

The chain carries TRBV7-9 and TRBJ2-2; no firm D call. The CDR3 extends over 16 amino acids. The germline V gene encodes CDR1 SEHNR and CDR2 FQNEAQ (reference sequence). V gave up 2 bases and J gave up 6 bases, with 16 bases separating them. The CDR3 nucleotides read TGTGCCAGCAGCTTAAAAACAGCCACTGTACCCGGGGAGCTGTTTTTT. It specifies CASSLKTATVPGELFF. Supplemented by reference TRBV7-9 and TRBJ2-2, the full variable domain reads DTGVSQNPRHKITKRGQNVTFRCDPISEHNRLYWYRQTLGQGPEFLTYFQNEAQLEKSRLLSDRFSAERPKGSFSTLEIQRTEQGDSAMYLCASSLKTATVPGELFFGEGSRLTVL.

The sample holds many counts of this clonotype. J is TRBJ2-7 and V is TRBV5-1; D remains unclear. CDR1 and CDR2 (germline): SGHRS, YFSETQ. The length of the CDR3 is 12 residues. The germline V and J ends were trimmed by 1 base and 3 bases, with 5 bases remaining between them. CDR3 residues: CASSLNSYEQYF. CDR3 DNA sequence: TGCGCCAGCAGCTTGAACAGCTACGAGCAGTACTTC.

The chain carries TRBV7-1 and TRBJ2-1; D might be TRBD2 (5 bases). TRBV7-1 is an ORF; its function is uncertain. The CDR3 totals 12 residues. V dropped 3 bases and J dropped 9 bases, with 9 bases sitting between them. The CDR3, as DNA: TGTGCCAGCAGCTCGTCCGCGGGTGAGCAGTTCTTC. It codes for CASSSSAGEQFF.

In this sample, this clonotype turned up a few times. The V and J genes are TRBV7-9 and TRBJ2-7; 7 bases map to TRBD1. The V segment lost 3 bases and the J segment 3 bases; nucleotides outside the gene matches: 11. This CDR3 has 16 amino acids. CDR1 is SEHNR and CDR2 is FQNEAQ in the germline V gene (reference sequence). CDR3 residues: CASSFRNVAGGYEQYF. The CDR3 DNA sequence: TGTGCCAGCAGCTTCCGCAACGTGGCAGGGGGCTACGAGCAGTACTTC.

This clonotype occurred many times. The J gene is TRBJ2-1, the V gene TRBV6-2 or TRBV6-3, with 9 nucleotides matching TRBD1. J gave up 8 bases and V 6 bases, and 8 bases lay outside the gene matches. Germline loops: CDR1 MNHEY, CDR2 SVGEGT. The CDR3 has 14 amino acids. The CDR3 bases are TGTGCCAGCAGCTTCTGGACAGGGGTAGATGAGCAGTTCTTC. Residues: CASSFWTGVDEQFF.

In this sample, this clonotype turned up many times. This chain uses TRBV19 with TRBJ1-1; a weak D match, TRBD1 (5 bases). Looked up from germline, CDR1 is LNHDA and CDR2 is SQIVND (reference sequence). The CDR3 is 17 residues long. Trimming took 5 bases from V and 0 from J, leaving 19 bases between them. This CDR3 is CASSLKGRGLMNTEAFF. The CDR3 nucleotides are TGTGCCAGTAGTCTTAAGGGCCGGGGACTGATGAACACTGAAGCTTTCTTT.

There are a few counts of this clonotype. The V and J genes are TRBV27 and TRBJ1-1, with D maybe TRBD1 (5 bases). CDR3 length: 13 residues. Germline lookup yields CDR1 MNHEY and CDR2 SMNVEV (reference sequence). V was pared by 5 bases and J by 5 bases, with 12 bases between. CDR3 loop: CASSPRTPTEAFF. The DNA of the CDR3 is TGTGCCAGCAGTCCGAGGACACCTACTGAAGCTTTCTTT.

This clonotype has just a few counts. CDR3 sequence: CASSFGGGEQFF. The CDR3 DNA sequence: TGTGCCAGCAGTTTCGGGGGGGGTGAGCAGTTCTTC. This rearrangement joins TRBV6-5 to TRBJ2-1, with TRBD2 matching 8 bases. With 4 bases clipped from V and 9 bases from J, the junction kept 2 bases outside the gene matches. This CDR3 contains 12 residues. The germline CDR1 and CDR2 sequences are MNHEY and SVGAGI.

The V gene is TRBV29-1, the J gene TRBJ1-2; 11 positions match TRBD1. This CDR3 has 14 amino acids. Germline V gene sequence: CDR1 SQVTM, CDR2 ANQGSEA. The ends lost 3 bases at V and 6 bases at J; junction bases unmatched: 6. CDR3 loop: CSVDRTGGVDGYTF. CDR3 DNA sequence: TGCAGCGTTGATAGGACAGGGGGCGTGGATGGCTACACCTTC.

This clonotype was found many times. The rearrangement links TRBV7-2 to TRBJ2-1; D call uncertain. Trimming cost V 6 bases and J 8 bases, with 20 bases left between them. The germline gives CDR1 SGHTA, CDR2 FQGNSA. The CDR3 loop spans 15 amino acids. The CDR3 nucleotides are TGTGCCAGCAGGCAGGACCCATCGGTGGGCGATGAGCAGTTCTTC. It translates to CASRQDPSVGDEQFF. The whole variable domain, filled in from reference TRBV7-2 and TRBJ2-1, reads GAGVSQSPSNKVTEKGKDVELRCDPISGHTALYWYRQSLGQGLEFLIYFQGNSAPDKSGLPSDRFSAERTGGSVSTLTIQRTQQEDSAVYLCASRQDPSVGDEQFFGPGTRLTVL.

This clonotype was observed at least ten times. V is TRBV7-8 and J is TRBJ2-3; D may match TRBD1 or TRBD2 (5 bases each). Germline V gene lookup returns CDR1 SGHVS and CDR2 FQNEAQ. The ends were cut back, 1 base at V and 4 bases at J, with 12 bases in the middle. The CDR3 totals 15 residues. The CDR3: CASSLGGFSPDTQYF. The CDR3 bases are TGTGCCAGCAGCTTAGGGGGGTTTAGCCCAGATACGCAGTATTTT.

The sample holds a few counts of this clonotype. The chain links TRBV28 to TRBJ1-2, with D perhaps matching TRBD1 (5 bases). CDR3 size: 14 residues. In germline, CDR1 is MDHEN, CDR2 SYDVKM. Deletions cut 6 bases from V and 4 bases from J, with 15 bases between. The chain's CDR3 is CASSPGGLSYGYTF. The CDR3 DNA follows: TGTGCCAGCAGCCCGGGGGGTCTGAGCTATGGCTACACCTTC.

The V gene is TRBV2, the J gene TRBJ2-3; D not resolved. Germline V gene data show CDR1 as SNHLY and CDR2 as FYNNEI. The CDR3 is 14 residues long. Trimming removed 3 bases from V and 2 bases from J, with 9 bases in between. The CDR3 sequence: CASSEKRYTDTQYF. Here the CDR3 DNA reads TGTGCCAGCAGTGAGAAGCGTTACACAGATACGCAGTATTTT.

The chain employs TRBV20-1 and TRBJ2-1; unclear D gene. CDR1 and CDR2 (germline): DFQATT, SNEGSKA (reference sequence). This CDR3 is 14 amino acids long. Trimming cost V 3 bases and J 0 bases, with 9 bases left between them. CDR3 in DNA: TGCAGTGCTAGCAGCGAGAGCTCCTACAATGAGCAGTTCTTC. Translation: CSASSESSYNEQFF.

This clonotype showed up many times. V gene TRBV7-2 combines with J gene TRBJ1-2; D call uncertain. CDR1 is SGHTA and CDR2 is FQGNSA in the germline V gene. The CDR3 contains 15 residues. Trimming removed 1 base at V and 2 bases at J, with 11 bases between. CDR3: CASSLDPGSNYGYTF. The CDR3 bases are TGTGCCAGCAGCTTAGATCCAGGTTCCAACTATGGCTACACCTTC.

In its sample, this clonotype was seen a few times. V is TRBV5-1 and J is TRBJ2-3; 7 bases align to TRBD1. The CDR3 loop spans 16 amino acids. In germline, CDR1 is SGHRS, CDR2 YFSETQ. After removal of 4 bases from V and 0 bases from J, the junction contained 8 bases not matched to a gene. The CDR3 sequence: CASSGLPGQSTDTQYF. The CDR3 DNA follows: TGCGCCAGCAGCGGACTGCCGGGACAGAGCACAGATACGCAGTATTTT.

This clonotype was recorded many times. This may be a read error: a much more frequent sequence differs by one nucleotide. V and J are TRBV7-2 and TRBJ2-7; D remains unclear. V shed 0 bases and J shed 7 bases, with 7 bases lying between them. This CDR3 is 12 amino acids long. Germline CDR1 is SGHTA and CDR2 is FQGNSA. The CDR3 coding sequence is TGTGCCAGCAGCTTAGCGTACAATGAGCAGTACTTC. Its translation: CASSLAYNEQYF. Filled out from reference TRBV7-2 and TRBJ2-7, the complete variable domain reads GAGVSQSPSNKVTEKGKDVELRCDPISGHTALYWYRQSLGQGLEFLIYFQGNSAPDKSGLPSDRFSAERTGGSVSTLTIQRTQQEDSAVYLCASSLAYNEQYFGPGTRLTVT.

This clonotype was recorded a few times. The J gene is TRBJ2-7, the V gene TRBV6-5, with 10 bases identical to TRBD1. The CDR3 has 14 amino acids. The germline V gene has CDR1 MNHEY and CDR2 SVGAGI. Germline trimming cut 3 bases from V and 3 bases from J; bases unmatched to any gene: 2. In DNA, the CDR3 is TGTGCCAGCAGTTATGGACAGGGGGACTACGAGCAGTACGTC. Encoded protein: CASSYGQGDYEQYV.

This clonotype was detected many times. CDR3: CASSLGRGGETQYF. The CDR3 DNA sequence: TGTGCCAGCAGCTTAGGAAGGGGCGGCGAGACCCAGTACTTC. The rearrangement uses TRBV7-9 and TRBJ2-5; a weak D match, TRBD1 (5 bases). Germline assignment: CDR1 SEHNR and CDR2 FQNEAQ (reference sequence). The CDR3 is made up of 14 amino acids. V gave up 1 base and J gave up 5 bases, with 11 bases separating them.

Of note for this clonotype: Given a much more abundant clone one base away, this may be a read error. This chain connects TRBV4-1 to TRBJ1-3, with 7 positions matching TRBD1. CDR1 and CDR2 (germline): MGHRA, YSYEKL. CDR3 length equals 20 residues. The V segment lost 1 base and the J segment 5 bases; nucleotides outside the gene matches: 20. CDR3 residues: CASSQVRIPGQLDIRNTIYF. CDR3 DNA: TGCGCCAGCAGCCAAGTGAGGATCCCGGGACAGCTAGATATTCGAAACACCATATATTTT.

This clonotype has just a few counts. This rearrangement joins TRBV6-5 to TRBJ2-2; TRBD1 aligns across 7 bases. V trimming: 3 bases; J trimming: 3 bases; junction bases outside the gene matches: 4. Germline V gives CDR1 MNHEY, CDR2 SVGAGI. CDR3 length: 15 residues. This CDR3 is CASSYEQGDTGELFF. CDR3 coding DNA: TGTGCCAGCAGTTATGAGCAGGGGGACACCGGGGAGCTGTTTTTT.

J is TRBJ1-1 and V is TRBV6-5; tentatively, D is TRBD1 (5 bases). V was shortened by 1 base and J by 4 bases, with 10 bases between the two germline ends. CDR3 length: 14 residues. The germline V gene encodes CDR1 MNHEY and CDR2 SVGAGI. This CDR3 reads CASSYFTGGTEAFF. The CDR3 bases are TGTGCCAGCAGTTACTTCACGGGGGGCACTGAAGCTTTCTTT.

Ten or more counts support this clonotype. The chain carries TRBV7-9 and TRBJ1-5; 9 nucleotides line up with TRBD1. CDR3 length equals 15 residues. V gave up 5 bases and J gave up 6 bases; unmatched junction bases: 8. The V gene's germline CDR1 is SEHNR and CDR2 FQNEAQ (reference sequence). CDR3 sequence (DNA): TGTGCCAGCAGCCAACCGGGACAGGGACTTCAGCCCCAGCATTTT. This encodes CASSQPGQGLQPQHF.

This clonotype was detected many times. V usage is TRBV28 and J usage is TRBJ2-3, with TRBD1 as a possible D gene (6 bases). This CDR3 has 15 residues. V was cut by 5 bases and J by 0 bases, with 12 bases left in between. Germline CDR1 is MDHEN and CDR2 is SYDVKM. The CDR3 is CASSKRQVSTDTQYF. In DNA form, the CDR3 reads TGTGCCAGCAGTAAACGACAGGTTAGCACAGATACGCAGTATTTT. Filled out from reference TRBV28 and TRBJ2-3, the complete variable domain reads DVKVTQSSRYLVKRTGEKVFLECVQDMDHENMFWYRQDPGLGLRLIYFSYDVKMKEKGDIPEGYSVSREKKERFSLILESASTNQTSMYLCASSKRQVSTDTQYFGPGTRLTVL.

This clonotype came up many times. In DNA, the CDR3 is TGTGCCAGCAGCTTAAGGGAGATGGGTCAGCCCCAGCATTTT. The encoded protein is CASSLREMGQPQHF. J is TRBJ1-5 and V is TRBV7-6; D remains ambiguous. The CDR3 length is 14 residues. Per the germline V gene, CDR1 is SGHVS and CDR2 is FNYEAQ. Trimming removed 2 bases at V and 6 bases at J, with 11 bases between. Drawing the rest from reference TRBV7-6 and TRBJ1-5, the complete variable domain is GAGVSQSPRYKVTKRGQDVALRCDPISGHVSLYWYRQALGQGPEFLTYFNYEAQQDKSGLPNDRFSAERPEGSISTLTIQRTEQRDSAMYRCASSLREMGQPQHFGDGTRLSIL.